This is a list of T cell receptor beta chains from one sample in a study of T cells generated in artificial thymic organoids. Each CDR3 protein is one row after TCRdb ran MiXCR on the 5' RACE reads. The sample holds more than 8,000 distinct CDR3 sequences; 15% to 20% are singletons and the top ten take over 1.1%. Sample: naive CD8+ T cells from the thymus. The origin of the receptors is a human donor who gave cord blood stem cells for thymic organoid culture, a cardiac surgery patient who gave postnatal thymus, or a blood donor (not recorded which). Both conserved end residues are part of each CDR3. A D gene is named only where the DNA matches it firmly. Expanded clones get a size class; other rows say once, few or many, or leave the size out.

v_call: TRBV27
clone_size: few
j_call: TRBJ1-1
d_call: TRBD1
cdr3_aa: CASSSGQGPTEAFF
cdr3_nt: TGTGCCAGCAGCTCAGGACAGGGTCCCACTGAAGCTTTCTTT

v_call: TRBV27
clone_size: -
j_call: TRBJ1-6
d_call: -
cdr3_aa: CASSLGYDRFNSPLHF
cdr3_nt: TGTGCCAGCAGCTTAGGGTACGACAGGTTCAATTCACCCCTCCACTTT

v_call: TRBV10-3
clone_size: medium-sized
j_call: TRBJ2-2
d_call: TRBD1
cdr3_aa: CATQGPNTGELFF
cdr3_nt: TGTGCCACACAGGGGCCCAACACCGGGGAGCTGTTTTTT

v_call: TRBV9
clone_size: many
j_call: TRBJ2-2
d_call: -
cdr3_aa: CASSFSTGELFF
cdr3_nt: TGTGCCAGCAGCTTCAGCACCGGGGAGCTGTTTTTT

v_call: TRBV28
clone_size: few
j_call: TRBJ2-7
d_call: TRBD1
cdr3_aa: CASSDTGAPYGQYF
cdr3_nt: TGTGCCAGCAGTGATACAGGGGCTCCCTACGGGCAGTACTTC

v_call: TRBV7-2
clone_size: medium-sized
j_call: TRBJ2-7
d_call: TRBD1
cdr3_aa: CASSHPGQFYEQYF
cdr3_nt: TGTGCCAGCAGCCACCCGGGACAGTTCTACGAGCAGTACTTC

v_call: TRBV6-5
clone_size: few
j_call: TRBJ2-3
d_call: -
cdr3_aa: CASTPDGGTQYF
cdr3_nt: TGTGCCAGCACCCCTGATGGGGGTACGCAGTATTTT

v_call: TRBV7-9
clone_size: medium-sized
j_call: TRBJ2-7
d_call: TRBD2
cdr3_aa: CASSSTKRGFYEQYF
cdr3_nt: TGTGCCAGCAGCTCGACTAAGCGGGGGTTTTACGAGCAGTACTTC

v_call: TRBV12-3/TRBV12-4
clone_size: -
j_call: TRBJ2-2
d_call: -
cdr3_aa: CASSLGGIGELFF
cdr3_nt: TGTGCCAGCAGTTTAGGAGGGATCGGGGAGCTGTTTTTT

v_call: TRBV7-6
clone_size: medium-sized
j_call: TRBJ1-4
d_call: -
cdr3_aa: CASSSGTTNEKLFF
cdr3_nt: TGTGCCAGCAGCTCGGGAACAACTAATGAAAAACTGTTTTTT

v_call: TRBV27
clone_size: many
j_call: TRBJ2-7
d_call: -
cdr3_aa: CASRIRLGYEQYF
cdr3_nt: TGTGCCAGCAGGATTCGTCTCGGCTACGAGCAGTACTTC

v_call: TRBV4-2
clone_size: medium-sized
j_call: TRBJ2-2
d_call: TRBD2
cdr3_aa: CASSQDRAGATNTGELFF
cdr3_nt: TGTGCCAGCAGCCAAGATAGAGCGGGAGCAACGAACACCGGGGAGCTGTTTTTT

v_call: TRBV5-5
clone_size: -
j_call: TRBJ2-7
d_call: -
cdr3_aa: CASSSTDYEQYF
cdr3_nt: TGTGCCAGCAGCTCCACCGATTACGAGCAGTACTTC

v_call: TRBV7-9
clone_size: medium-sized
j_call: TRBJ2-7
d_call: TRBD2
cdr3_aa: CASSASSQRGIYEQYF
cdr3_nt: TGTGCCAGCAGCGCGAGCAGCCAGCGGGGAATTTACGAGCAGTACTTC